The next 30 T cell receptor beta chains were all read from a single sample in a study of T cells after yellow fever vaccination. TCRdb re-called the 5' RACE reads with MiXCR, one entry per CDR3 protein. The sample includes about 320,000 distinct CDR3 sequences, about 10% seen only once; the top ten take approximately 3.3%. This material consisted of CD4+ T cells sorted from PBMCs, taken 45 days after the yellow fever booster vaccination. Every receptor here comes from a man between 18 and 29 years old who received the YFV17D yellow fever vaccine.

The chain has TRBV20-1 and TRBJ2-3; unclear D gene. Germline CDR1 reads DFQATT; CDR2 reads SNEGSKA (reference sequence). Trimming pared 3 bases from V and 2 bases from J, leaving 12 bases between. CDR3 length equals 14 residues. CDR3 bases: TGCAGTGCTAGGTCCAACGGAGACACAGATACGCAGTATTTT. Translation gives CSARSNGDTDTQYF.

The genes are TRBV12-3 or TRBV12-4 and TRBJ2-5; TRBD1 matches at 9 bases. V dropped 4 bases and J dropped 4; count of bases not matched to a gene: 7. The CDR3 extends over 15 amino acids. The CDR3 protein is CASSSYRGLRETQYF. CDR3 nucleotides: TGTGCCAGCAGTTCGTACAGGGGGCTACGAGAGACCCAGTACTTC.

The chain has TRBV7-2 and TRBJ1-1; TRBD1 matches 7 bases. Germline V gives CDR1 SGHTA, CDR2 FQGNSA. Trimming at V came to 5 bases and at J to 0 bases, leaving 6 bases not matched to a gene. The CDR3 has 15 amino acids. This CDR3 is CASSPDRALNTEAFF. The CDR3 nucleotides read TGTGCCAGCAGCCCTGACAGGGCTTTGAACACTGAAGCTTTCTTT.

This chain uses TRBV20-1 with TRBJ2-7, with D possibly TRBD2 on 6 matching bases. Germline V lookup: CDR1 DFQATT, CDR2 SNEGSKA (reference sequence). The CDR3 spans 13 residues. V lost 4 bases, J lost 6 bases, and 16 bases lay in between. In DNA form, the CDR3 reads TGCAGTGCTAAGGCTAGCGTCGTCGCCGAGCAGTACTTC. Residues: CSAKASVVAEQYF.

This clonotype was seen only a few times. The rearrangement joins TRBV15 to TRBJ2-7; TRBD1 matches 7 bases. This CDR3 has 14 amino acids. After removal of 3 bases from V and 3 bases from J, the junction contained 5 bases not matched to a gene. Looked up from germline, CDR1 is LNHNV and CDR2 is YYDKDF (reference sequence). The CDR3 spells CATSSARGIYEQYF. As DNA, the CDR3 is TGTGCCACCAGCAGTGCCAGGGGGATCTACGAGCAGTACTTC.

This clonotype was counted a few times. This rearrangement joins TRBV5-1 to TRBJ1-4, with D tentatively TRBD1 (5 bases). V lost 0 bases and J lost 5, with 11 bases in between. CDR3 length equals 15 residues. CDR1 is SGHRS and CDR2 is YFSETQ in the germline V gene. CDR3 residues: CASSLGGVPNEKLFF. Written as DNA, the CDR3 is TGCGCCAGCAGCTTGGGGGGGGTCCCCAATGAAAAACTGTTTTTT.

This clonotype was seen only a few times. An end of the junction differs from the germline gene, which may be a read error. The chain employs TRBV20-1 and TRBJ1-2; tentative D call: TRBD1 (6 bases). Per the germline V gene, CDR1 is DFQATT and CDR2 is SNEGSKA (reference sequence). This CDR3 region has 12 residues. The chain's CDR3 is CSGAGSNYGYTF. For the CDR3, the DNA is TGTTCAGGGGCAGGGTCTAACTATGGCTACACCTTC.

This sequence joins TRBV7-6 and TRBJ2-1, with TRBD2 identical over 7 bases. V lost 1 base, J lost 4 bases, and 4 bases stayed unmatched. The CDR3 is 15 residues long. Germline V gene sequence: CDR1 SGHVS, CDR2 FNYEAQ. CDR3 sequence: CASSLVGLPYNEQFF. The CDR3 nucleotides read TGTGCCAGCAGCTTAGTGGGACTACCTTACAATGAGCAGTTCTTC.

The chain recombines TRBV5-1 with TRBJ1-6, with D possibly matching TRBD1 (6 bases). CDR1 is SGHRS and CDR2 is YFSETQ in the germline V gene. The CDR3 is 15 residues long. The V end was cut by 4 bases, the J end by 10 bases, with 18 bases between. Here the CDR3 DNA reads TGCGCCAGCAGCCTGACAGGTCGAATACTGTCACCCCTCCACTTT. Its translation: CASSLTGRILSPLHF.

This clonotype has just a few counts. The rearrangement joins TRBV5-1 to TRBJ1-5; D is unresolved. Trimming left V 4 bases short and J 2 bases short, with 10 bases between. This CDR3 is built from 14 residues. Germline V gene sequence: CDR1 SGHRS, CDR2 YFSETQ. The CDR3 protein is CASSRSWGNQPQHF. The CDR3 DNA follows: TGCGCCAGCAGCCGTTCATGGGGCAATCAGCCCCAGCATTTT.

The chain combines TRBV12-3 or TRBV12-4 with TRBJ2-5, with D possibly matching TRBD2 (7 bases). The CDR3 sequence is 15 residues long. The V end was cut by 6 bases, the J end by 1 base, with 15 bases between. The CDR3 DNA follows: TGTGCCAGCAGCTCCGAGGGGGGGGGCCAAGAGACCCAGTACTTC. Translating it yields CASSSEGGGQETQYF.

This clonotype turned up a few times. This chain connects TRBV12-3 or TRBV12-4 to TRBJ2-3, with a possible D match to TRBD2 (5 bases). The CDR3 covers 14 residues. V lost 6 bases and J lost 6, with 16 bases in between. The CDR3 loop reads CASRYSAGGDTQYF. CDR3 sequence (DNA): TGTGCCAGCAGATACAGCGCGGGTGGCGATACGCAGTATTTT.

This clonotype was detected only a few times. The chain carries TRBV4-3 and TRBJ2-1, with D tentatively TRBD2 (6 bases). The CDR3 covers 18 residues. The V end was cut by 0 bases, the J end by 6 bases, with 21 bases between. Germline CDR1 and CDR2: LGHNA and YSLEER. The CDR3 is CASSQDPGGRDLPNEQFF. As DNA, the CDR3 is TGCGCCAGCAGCCAAGATCCCGGCGGGCGGGACCTACCCAATGAGCAGTTCTTC.

The J gene is TRBJ1-2, the V gene TRBV18, with D possibly being TRBD1 (5 bases). Looked up from germline, CDR1 is KGHSH and CDR2 is LQKENI. This CDR3 region has 14 residues. Trimming shortened V by 2 bases and J by 4 bases, and 11 bases separated the two germline ends. DNA for the CDR3: TGTGCCAGCTCACCATGGGCGGGGGTCTATGGCTACACCTTC. The encoded protein is CASSPWAGVYGYTF.

The rearrangement joins TRBV5-1 to TRBJ1-4; possible D gene TRBD1, 6 bases. Germline V gene data show CDR1 as SGHRS and CDR2 as YFSETQ. Trimming pared 1 base from V and 4 bases from J, leaving 14 bases between. The CDR3 totals 16 residues. CDR3 protein: CASSLWGQGRNEKLFF. The CDR3 DNA reads as TGCGCCAGCAGCTTGTGGGGGCAGGGTCGTAATGAAAAACTGTTTTTT.

This clonotype showed up just a few times. This chain uses TRBV7-6 with TRBJ1-1, with 7 bases lining up with TRBD1. Germline lookup yields CDR1 SGHVS and CDR2 FNYEAQ. V dropped 1 base and J dropped 3; count of bases not matched to a gene: 8. The CDR3 runs to 16 residues. In DNA, the CDR3 is TGTGCCAGCAGCTTAGTAGGGGGCGGACGAGACACTGAAGCTTTCTTT. Encoded protein: CASSLVGGGRDTEAFF.

This clonotype has just a few counts. The genes are TRBV29-1 and TRBJ2-3; 13 bases fit TRBD2. CDR3 size: 17 residues. CDR1 is SQVTM, CDR2 ANQGSEA, per germline. Trimming cost V 4 bases and J 1 base; bases outside gene matches: 8. The CDR3 DNA reads as TGCAGCGTTGTGACTAGCGGGGGGCCTCGACGCACAGATACGCAGTATTTT. Amino acids: CSVVTSGGPRRTDTQYF.

The sample holds a few counts of this clonotype. The chain combines TRBV6-6 with TRBJ1-6; D remains ambiguous. V gave up 5 bases and J gave up 8 bases, with 7 bases separating them. Germline V lookup: CDR1 MNHNY, CDR2 SVGAGI (reference sequence). CDR3 length equals 12 residues. Here the CDR3 reads CASSTTDSPLHF. CDR3 sequence (DNA): TGTGCCAGCAGTACCACGGATTCACCCCTCCACTTT.

The chain carries TRBV11-2 and TRBJ2-3, with a weak D call TRBD2 (5 bases). The CDR3 contains 16 residues. V was trimmed by 5 bases and J by 0 bases, leaving 15 bases between them. Germline V lookup: CDR1 SGHAT, CDR2 FQNNGV. The CDR3 protein is CASSPPPGSSTDTQYF. CDR3 DNA sequence: TGTGCCAGCAGCCCCCCCCCGGGGTCTAGCACAGATACGCAGTATTTT. The whole variable domain, remainder taken from reference TRBV11-2 and TRBJ2-3, is EAGVAQSPRYKIIEKRQSVAFWCNPISGHATLYWYQQILGQGPKLLIQFQNNGVVDDSQLPKDRFSAERLKGVDSTLKIQPAKLEDSAVYLCASSPPPGSSTDTQYFGPGTRLTVL.

This clonotype was seen a few times. V gene TRBV5-1 combines with J gene TRBJ2-5; 9 bases agree with TRBD2. The CDR3 consists of 17 residues. The V segment lost 2 bases and the J segment 4 bases; nucleotides outside the gene matches: 12. Germline lookup yields CDR1 SGHRS and CDR2 YFSETQ. The CDR3 coding sequence is TGCGCCAGCAGCTTCTCCGGCGGGGGGGCGACTGGAGAGACCCAGTACTTC. This codes for CASSFSGGGATGETQYF.

This clonotype was observed a few times. V usage is TRBV4-2 and J usage is TRBJ1-1, with D possibly matching TRBD1 (6 bases). The CDR3 sequence is 16 residues long. CDR1 and CDR2 from the germline V gene are LGHNA and YNFKEQ. Trimming stripped 0 bases from V and 1 base from J, with 12 bases between. CDR3 amino acids: CASSQDEGQWNTEAFF. The CDR3 bases are TGTGCCAGCAGCCAAGATGAAGGACAGTGGAACACTGAAGCTTTCTTT.

This clonotype was found a few times. The chain carries TRBV7-2 and TRBJ2-6, with 9 positions matching TRBD1. Losses at the gene ends were 3 bases for V and 3 bases for J; bases not matched to a gene: 6. This CDR3 spans 17 amino acids. CDR1 and CDR2 from the germline V gene are SGHTA and FQGNSA. CDR3 amino acids: CASSLGTGSNGANVLTF. Written as DNA, the CDR3 is TGTGCCAGCAGCTTGGGGACAGGGTCTAATGGGGCCAACGTCCTGACTTTC.

This chain uses TRBV4-3 with TRBJ1-3; 10 nucleotides match TRBD1. The CDR3 runs to 16 residues. Unmatched junction bases numbered 5, after V lost 3 bases and J lost 3 bases. The V gene's germline CDR1 is LGHNA and CDR2 YSLEER. This chain's CDR3 is CASSHPGTGDGNTIYF. The CDR3 DNA reads as TGCGCCAGCAGCCACCCCGGGACAGGGGATGGAAACACCATATATTTT.

The gene calls are TRBV12-3 or TRBV12-4 and TRBJ2-3; 16 positions match TRBD2. This CDR3 has 18 residues. V dropped 5 bases and J dropped 2; count of bases not matched to a gene: 7. CDR3 sequence: CASSPPGLAGGTTDTQYF. The CDR3 region has the DNA TGTGCCAGCAGTCCTCCGGGACTAGCGGGGGGGACCACAGATACGCAGTATTTT.

A single count supports this clonotype. V is TRBV11-2 and J is TRBJ2-1; 10 bases fit TRBD2. V shed 2 bases and J 8 bases; nucleotides not matched to a gene: 6. Looked up from germline, CDR1 is SGHAT and CDR2 is FQNNGV. This CDR3 has 15 residues. The CDR3 sequence: CASSLQRGGQDEQFF. The CDR3 DNA reads as TGTGCCAGCAGCTTACAGCGGGGGGGCCAGGATGAGCAGTTCTTC.

In this sample, this clonotype turned up a few times. V and J are TRBV7-2 and TRBJ1-6; D might be TRBD1 (6 bases). The germline gives CDR1 SGHTA, CDR2 FQGNSA. This CDR3 is built from 14 residues. Trimming pared 3 bases from V and 8 bases from J, leaving 11 bases between. This chain's CDR3 is CASSFGDNYSPLHF. The CDR3 nucleotides read TGTGCCAGCAGCTTTGGGGACAACTATTCACCCCTCCACTTT.

The chain uses TRBV6-5 and TRBJ2-1; 10 positions agree with TRBD2. This CDR3 has 16 residues. In germline, CDR1 is MNHEY, CDR2 SVGAGI. Trimming removed 5 bases from V and 4 bases from J; junction bases left unmatched: 8. CDR3 loop: CASSPSLAGAYNEQFF. CDR3 nucleotide sequence: TGTGCCAGCAGTCCCAGTCTAGCGGGGGCTTACAATGAGCAGTTCTTC.

This clonotype was observed a few times. V usage is TRBV6-2 or TRBV6-3 and J usage is TRBJ2-1, with 12 bases identical to TRBD2. With 5 bases clipped from V and 3 bases from J, the junction kept 14 bases outside the gene matches. CDR1 MNHEY and CDR2 SVGEGT come from the germline V gene. The CDR3 is 19 amino acids. The chain's CDR3 is CASSDGLAGTLGRYNEQFF. The CDR3 DNA reads TGTGCCAGCAGTGATGGACTAGCGGGAACTCTGGGGCGCTACAATGAGCAGTTCTTC.

This clonotype was counted between two and nine times. This rearrangement joins TRBV7-2 to TRBJ2-2; 9 bases match TRBD1. With 5 bases clipped from V and 3 bases from J, the junction kept 7 bases outside the gene matches. Germline CDR1 and CDR2: SGHTA and FQGNSA. CDR3 size: 16 residues. The CDR3 nucleotides read TGTGCCAGCAGCGCCCCGGGACAGGGATACACCGGGGAGCTGTTTTTT. It codes for CASSAPGQGYTGELFF.

This clonotype has a handful of counts. At one boundary the junction diverges from the germline segment, which might be a read error. The rearrangement links TRBV5-1 to TRBJ2-3; no reliable D call. The germline V gene has CDR1 SGHRS and CDR2 YFSETQ. CDR3 size: 13 residues. CDR3 amino acids: CASSVGYSTTSHF. The CDR3 DNA reads as TGCGCCAGCAGCGTAGGATACAGCACGACATCGCATTTT.